One TCR beta chain is described in this entry. This sample is part of a study of blood T cell repertoires in COVID-19. For the study at large: Acute and convalescent COVID-19 samples came from the United States, Italy and Spain. In each case, the material was cDNA or gDNA derived from T cells, B-cell-depleted T cells, or PBMCs.

Original methodology: The authors estimated nucleated cell counts from reference gene primer amplification. TCRdb's copy holds only in-frame clones and misses some; the assay was immunoSEQ multiplex PCR. V and J calls and clone size are given by that table; D and trimming were obtained from the DNA. The table records 210,000 or so clones, roughly 78% of them present only once. Germline CDR1 reads MNHEY; CDR2 reads SMNVEV (reference sequence). V lost 2 bases and J lost 6, with 14 bases in between. The CDR3 sequence is 14 residues long. This clonotype originated in a woman of 80 years or more with active or convalescent COVID-19. Sequencing was carried out using peripheral blood. The chain carries TRBV27 and TRBJ2-7; the D gene is possibly TRBD2 (7 bases). The CDR3 nucleotides read TGTGCCAGCAGTTTAAGGGGGGGCCCTGGCGAGCAGTACTTC. It encodes CASSLRGGPGEQYF.